The rows below give T cell receptor beta chains drawn from one sample of a study of T cells in Graves' hyperthyroidism and ophthalmopathy. TCRdb itself ran the multiplex PCR reads through MiXCR, one entry per CDR3 protein. The sample lists about 770,000 distinct CDR3 sequences; over 15% were seen once. Sequencing input: blood. Receptors originate from a woman aged 45-65 years with Graves' hyperthyroidism that later progressed to Graves' ophthalmopathy. The CDR3 runs from the conserved cysteine through the conserved F or W. A D gene is named only where the DNA matches it firmly. Clone size is given for some rows only: seen once, a few or many times, or a class if the clone is expanded.

>TRBV5-1|TRBJ2-2|.|TRBD1
TGCGCTACGGGACTTCCCGGGACAGGGGACACCGGGGAGCTGTTTTTT
CATGLPGTGDTGELFF
>TRBV5-1|TRBJ1-1|many|.
TGCGCCAGCAGCTTGGAGTGGGGTTCCACTGAAGCTTTCTTT
CASSLEWGSTEAFF
>TRBV27|TRBJ1-1|many|.
TGTGCCAGCAGTCCCAGAGCGGCGGGGGGCAGCACTGAAGCTTTCTTT
CASSPRAAGGSTEAFF
>TRBV2|TRBJ1-6|many|.
TGTGCCAGCAGTGAAACTCTTTCCCCCGTTAATTCACCCCTCCACTTT
CASSETLSPVNSPLHF
>TRBV5-1|TRBJ2-2|few|.
TGCGCCAGCGGACTGACGAACACCGGGGAGCTGTTTTTT
CASGLTNTGELFF
>TRBV5-1|TRBJ1-1|many|.
TGCGCCAGCAGCCCCCGACATTCCGGTGAAGCTTTCTTT
CASSPRHSGEAFF
>TRBV30|TRBJ1-2|.|.
TGTGCCTGGGACCCGTTCCAGGGAAATGGCTACACCTTC
CAWDPFQGNGYTF
>TRBV29-1|TRBJ1-1|many|.
TGCAGCGTTGGGGGACAGAACACTGAAGCTTTCTTT
CSVGGQNTEAFF
>TRBV20-1|TRBJ1-1|many|.
TGCAGTGCTAGAGGAGCTTTCTTT
CSARGAFF
>TRBV18|TRBJ2-3|many|TRBD2
TGTGCCAGCTCACGAGCCCTAGCGGGGACAGATACGCAGTATTTT
CASSRALAGTDTQYF
>TRBV11-2|TRBJ2-5|many|.
TGTGCCAGCAGCTTAGTGGGGAGAGGAGAGACCCAGTACTTC
CASSLVGRGETQYF
>TRBV19|TRBJ1-1|.|.
TGTGCCAGTAGTACCTTGGACGCTTCCATCACTGAAGCTTTCTTT
CASSTLDASITEAFF
>TRBV3-1|TRBJ2-4|many|TRBD1
TGTGCCAGCAGCCAAACGGGACAGGGTGAAGACATTCAGTACTTC
CASSQTGQGEDIQYF
>TRBV19|TRBJ2-2|.|.
TGTGCCAGTAGTCCCACCGGGACGGGAAAGGTGGGGGAGCTGTTTTTT
CASSPTGTGKVGELFF
>TRBV15|TRBJ1-4|many|TRBD1
TGTGCCACCAGCAGACAGGGGGTTATTGAAAAACTGTTTTTT
CATSRQGVIEKLFF
>TRBV5-1|TRBJ1-1|many|.
TGCGCCAGCAAGGGATCCGTCACTGAAGCTTTCTTT
CASKGSVTEAFF
>TRBV18|TRBJ1-2|many|TRBD1
TGTGCCAGCTCACCACCGGACAGGGGACTGGATGGCTACACCTTC
CASSPPDRGLDGYTF
>TRBV12-3/TRBV12-4|TRBJ2-5|many|.
TGTGCCAGCAGTTCCTCCGGGGCCCAAGAGACCCAGTACTTC
CASSSSGAQETQYF